The 7 T cell receptor beta chains below were found in one sample sequenced in a study of cytomegalovirus exposure and HLA in healthy donors. The primer mix had 60 Vbeta and 13 Jbeta primers. Some clones are missing from TCRdb's copy, which holds only in-frame ones; the method was immunoSEQ multiplex PCR. The table lists fewer than 250,000 clones, around 80% of them singletons, with roughly 6% in the top ten. Sequenced input: PBMCs. These receptor sequences come from a man aged 35-49 years in good health and CMV-seropositive.

This rearrangement joins TRBV7-6 to TRBJ2-1; 13 bases align to TRBD2. CDR3 length: 16 residues. Germline CDR1 is SGHVS and CDR2 is FNYEAQ. V shed 5 bases and J 8 bases; nucleotides not matched to a gene: 9. Written as DNA, the CDR3 is TGTGCCAGCAGCACCGCCGGGACTAGCGGGACCGATGAGCAGTTCTTC. It translates to CASSTAGTSGTDEQFF.

The chain is built from TRBV6-4 and TRBJ2-1, with 7 bases fitting TRBD2. This CDR3 is 15 amino acids long. Looked up from germline, CDR1 is MRHNA and CDR2 is SNTAGT. Germline trimming cut 6 bases from V and 9 bases from J; bases unmatched to any gene: 14. Here the CDR3 DNA reads TGTGCCAGCAGCGTACGACCGGGTGGGGGGGGTGAGCAGTTCTTC. Its translation is CASSVRPGGGGEQFF.

The chain is built from TRBV6-1 and TRBJ2-7, with D perhaps matching TRBD1 (6 bases). Between the trimmed V and J ends, which lost 6 bases and 2 bases, there was a span of 11 bases. The germline V gene encodes CDR1 MNHNS and CDR2 SASEGT. This CDR3 has 13 amino acids. DNA of the CDR3: TGTGCCAGCAGCAGGGACAAAGCCTACGAGCAGTACTTC. As protein: CASSRDKAYEQYF.

The chain's CDR3 is CASSPPSSYEQYF. The CDR3, as DNA: TGTGCCAGCAGCCCCCCTAGCTCCTACGAGCAGTACTTC. The rearrangement uses TRBV13 and TRBJ2-7; D unclear. There are 13 residues in the CDR3. Germline CDR1 reads PRHDT; CDR2 reads FYEKMQ (reference sequence). V dropped 5 bases and J dropped 0 bases, with 8 bases sitting between them. Drawing the rest from reference TRBV13 and TRBJ2-7, the complete variable domain is AAGVIQSPRHLIKEKRETATLKCYPIPRHDTVYWYQQGPGQDPQFLISFYEKMQSDKGSIPDRFSAQQFSDYHSELNMSSLELGDSALYFCASSPPSSYEQYFGPGTRLTVT.

The CDR3, as DNA: TGTGCCAGCAGGGGACTTAGCGGTAGTATCAATGAGCAGTTCTTC. Residues: CASRGLSGSINEQFF. The genes are TRBV6-5 and TRBJ2-1; the D gene is possibly TRBD2 (6 bases). This CDR3 contains 15 residues. V was trimmed by 6 bases and J by 6 bases, leaving 18 bases between them. Germline V CDR1 and CDR2: MNHEY, SVGAGI.

The genes are TRBV7-9 and TRBJ2-7; TRBD1 matches 8 bases. The V and J ends lost 5 bases and 0 bases, in that order; junction bases with no gene match: 3. Germline values: CDR1 SEHNR, CDR2 FQNEAQ (reference sequence). The CDR3 runs to 14 residues. The CDR3: CASSDTGGSYEQYF. The CDR3 DNA follows: TGTGCCAGCAGCGATACAGGGGGCTCCTACGAGCAGTACTTC.

This sequence joins TRBV6-1 and TRBJ2-3; D is perhaps TRBD2 (6 bases). This CDR3 contains 16 residues. Germline assignment: CDR1 MNHNS and CDR2 SASEGT. Deletions cut 4 bases from V and 5 bases from J, with 19 bases between. CDR3 amino acids: CASSAYSGRGGDTQYF. DNA of the CDR3: TGTGCCAGCAGTGCCTATTCCGGGAGAGGTGGAGATACGCAGTATTTT.